This T cell receptor beta chain came from a study of cytomegalovirus exposure and HLA in healthy donors. Study-wide background: From about 180 million T cells, an earlier analysis saw 120 million or so unique TCR beta sequences. The study, taken as a whole, reports: Testing in vitro showed three CMV-associated chains specific for CMV antigens.

The CDR3 length is 14 residues. Trimming stripped 1 base from V and 11 bases from J, with 12 bases between. Germline assignment: CDR1 SGHVS and CDR2 FQNEAQ. In regard to this clone: Its target is unknown.

PCR amplification relied on 60 Vbeta primers (plus 13 Jbeta primers). Here immunoSEQ multiplex PCR was the method, and the copy in TCRdb shows in-frame clones only, minus some. The sample has 150,000 to 180,000 clones; about 74% are singletons. The TCR originated in a woman aged 40 to 50 in good health and CMV-seronegative. J is TRBJ2-6 and V is TRBV7-8, with D hard to call. Sequencing was performed on PBMCs. The CDR3 DNA reads as TGTGCCAGCAGCTTAGTACGGGTGACGGACGTCCTGACTTTC. Translating gives CASSLVRVTDVLTF.